This TCR beta chain was recorded in a study of cytomegalovirus exposure and HLA in healthy donors. Notes on the study in general: Follow-up analysis later connected one missense variant in DCLRE1C with trimming of TCR beta V- and J-genes. Cytomegalovirus-associated TCR beta chains were listed, numbering some 170. Association with HLA alleles at 0.05 false discovery rate was found for about 17,000 TCR beta sequences in a later analysis. It was taken for granted in presence/absence analyses that sequencing depth across donors was roughly uniform.

About this clone: Its antigen is as yet unknown.

This CDR3 contains 15 residues. CDR1 and CDR2 (germline): SGHKS, YYEKEE (reference sequence). V was cut by 0 bases and J by 4 bases, with 11 bases left in between. The PCR ran on 60 Vbeta and 13 Jbeta primers. Using immunoSEQ multiplex PCR, the repertoire was profiled, and TCRdb retains in-frame clones only, with some absent. The table records 200,000 or so clones, about four fifths of them present only once. This chain links TRBV5-5 with TRBJ1-5; the D is unclear. Sequencing was performed on PBMCs. The origin of this receptor is a boy aged 5-17 years in good health and CMV-seronegative. The CDR3 DNA follows: TGTGCCAGCAGCTTGGCGGGAAACTCTAATCAGCCCCAGCATTTT. Translation gives CASSLAGNSNQPQHF.